Each of the 14 T cell receptor beta chains below was sequenced from the same sample in a study of blood T cell repertoires in COVID-19. Profiling relied on immunoSEQ multiplex PCR, and the TCRdb table lists in-frame clones only, not all of them. The data show approximately 68,000 clones, with about 81% seen just once and approximately 18% held by the top ten. Material for sequencing was peripheral blood. The source is a human donor in a cohort sampled during active COVID-19.

This clone came up once. V usage is TRBV4-3 and J usage is TRBJ1-4; D not certain. The CDR3 is made up of 17 amino acids. The V gene's germline CDR1 is LGHNA and CDR2 YSLEER. Trimming stripped 1 base from V and 6 bases from J, with 18 bases between. For the CDR3, the DNA is TGCGCCAGCAGCCAAGGGAGACGGCTGGACTCAGATGAAAAACTGTTTTTT. Its protein product is CASSQGRRLDSDEKLFF.

This clone was found a few times. J is TRBJ2-7 and V is TRBV14, with 10 bases aligning to TRBD2. With 1 base clipped from V and 7 bases from J, the junction kept 13 bases outside the gene matches. Germline CDR1 SGHDN, CDR2 FVKESK. The CDR3 sequence is 17 residues long. This CDR3 reads CASSQALGLAGEGEQYF. CDR3 DNA sequence: TGTGCCAGCAGCCAAGCCCTGGGGCTAGCGGGGGAAGGGGAGCAGTACTTC.

The chain joins TRBV30 to TRBJ2-5; 7 bases match TRBD2. The better agreement between TRBJ2-7 and the DNA end casts doubt on the J call. This CDR3 region has 13 residues. Germline V CDR1 and CDR2: GTSNPN, SVGIG (reference sequence). CDR3 sequence reads: CAWAAGLTYEQYF. In nucleotides, the CDR3 is TGTGCCTGGGCAGCGGGGCTAACCTACGAGCAGTACTTC.

This clone occurred once. As DNA, the CDR3 is TGTGCCACCTACGAGTCCTCCCCCGGGGGGGCTTGTGGCTACACCTTC. Residues: CATYESSPGGACGYTF. The chain links TRBV24-1 to TRBJ1-2; the D gene is possibly TRBD1 (6 bases). Per the germline V gene, CDR1 is KGHDR and CDR2 is SFDVKD. Between the trimmed V and J ends, which lost 9 bases and 7 bases, there was a span of 26 bases. This CDR3 region has 16 residues.

This rearrangement joins TRBV5-1 to TRBJ2-7; D might be TRBD1 (6 bases). This CDR3 has 14 residues. Per the germline V gene, CDR1 is SGHRS and CDR2 is YFSETQ. Trimming removed 3 bases at V and 3 bases at J, with 13 bases between. Written as DNA, the CDR3 is TGCGCCAGCAGCTCAGGCAGGGGTAACTACGAGCAGTACTTC. Its protein is CASSSGRGNYEQYF.

CDR3 protein: CASSFRQGGGYTF. The CDR3, as DNA: TGCGCCAGCAGCTTTAGACAGGGAGGAGGCTACACCTTC. The rearrangement joins TRBV5-1 to TRBJ1-2; 7 positions match TRBD1. This CDR3 spans 13 amino acids. The V and J ends lost 2 bases and 8 bases, in that order; junction bases with no gene match: 6. Germline CDR1 SGHRS, CDR2 YFSETQ.

The chain recombines TRBV13 with TRBJ1-6; 8 bases match TRBD1. V shed 7 bases and J 9 bases; nucleotides not matched to a gene: 11. Germline values: CDR1 PRHDT, CDR2 FYEKMQ (reference sequence). CDR3 length: 15 residues. The CDR3, as DNA: TGTGCCAGCACCCTAAGACAGGGGAGGGGTTCACCCCTCCACTTT. Amino acid sequence: CASTLRQGRGSPLHF. The whole variable domain, filled in from reference TRBV13 and TRBJ1-6, reads AAGVIQSPRHLIKEKRETATLKCYPIPRHDTVYWYQQGPGQDPQFLISFYEKMQSDKGSIPDRFSAQQFSDYHSELNMSSLELGDSALYFCASTLRQGRGSPLHFGNGTRLTVT.

The chain uses TRBV18 and TRBJ1-5; TRBD1 matches at 8 bases. V lost 2 bases and J lost 7; bases outside the gene matches: 7. Germline CDR1 KGHSH, CDR2 LQKENI. The CDR3 covers 15 residues. The CDR3 sequence: CASSPGDRGEQPQHF. DNA of the CDR3: TGTGCCAGCTCACCAGGTGACAGGGGCGAACAGCCCCAGCATTTT.

The chain carries TRBV7-9 and TRBJ1-2, with unresolved D. The V end was cut by 5 bases, the J end by 3 bases, with 16 bases between. Germline CDR1 reads SEHNR; CDR2 reads FQNEAQ (reference sequence). The CDR3 length is 15 residues. In nucleotides, the CDR3 is TGTGCCAGCAGCCCCCCAACACCGGGGTACTATGGCTACACCTTC. Its protein is CASSPPTPGYYGYTF. The whole variable domain, remainder taken from reference TRBV7-9 and TRBJ1-2, is DTGVSQNPRHKITKRGQNVTFRCDPISEHNRLYWYRQTLGQGPEFLTYFQNEAQLEKSRLLSDRFSAERPKGSFSTLEIQRTEQGDSAMYLCASSPPTPGYYGYTFGSGTRLTVV.

The chain recombines TRBV14 with TRBJ1-1, with D perhaps TRBD1 (5 bases). This CDR3 contains 16 residues. V lost 4 bases and J 0 bases, leaving 15 bases between the germline ends. Germline loops: CDR1 SGHDN, CDR2 FVKESK. CDR3 in DNA: TGTGCCAGCAGCCCGATCTGGGGGGTCATGAACACTGAAGCTTTCTTT. Translating it yields CASSPIWGVMNTEAFF. The variable domain in full, completed from reference TRBV14 and TRBJ1-1, reads EAGVTQFPSHSVIEKGQTVTLRCDPISGHDNLYWYRRVMGKEIKFLLHFVKESKQDESGMPNNRFLAERTGGTYSTLKVQPAELEDSGVYFCASSPIWGVMNTEAFFGQGTRLTVV.

J is TRBJ2-7 and V is TRBV6-1; 7 nucleotides agree with TRBD2. Germline trimming cut 2 bases from V and 2 bases from J; bases unmatched to any gene: 3. Germline V gene lookup returns CDR1 MNHNS and CDR2 SASEGT. The CDR3 runs to 14 residues. The DNA for the CDR3 is TGTGCCAGCAGTGAAAATCTAGCGGCCTACGAGCAGTACTTC. Protein: CASSENLAAYEQYF.

The chain has TRBV12-3 or TRBV12-4 and TRBJ1-5; D ambiguous. The CDR3 is 13 residues long. The V end lost 7 bases, the J end lost 3 bases, and 10 bases lay between the germline ends. CDR3 sequence: CASTYRFNQPQHF. The CDR3 nucleotides read TGTGCCAGCACATACAGATTCAATCAGCCCCAGCATTTT.

This rearrangement joins TRBV3-1 (or the pseudogene TRBV3-2) to TRBJ2-7, with 14 bases fitting TRBD2. V trimming: 1 base; J trimming: 2 bases; junction bases outside the gene matches: 4. The germline CDR1 and CDR2 sequences are LGHDT and YNNKEL (reference sequence). CDR3 length: 17 amino acids. The CDR3 loop is CASSQGLAGGKPYEQYF. The CDR3 DNA is TGTGCCAGCAGCCAAGGACTAGCGGGGGGGAAACCCTACGAGCAGTACTTC.

The rearrangement links TRBV5-1 to TRBJ1-4; D uncertain. Per the germline V gene, CDR1 is SGHRS and CDR2 is YFSETQ. This CDR3 comprises 14 residues. Deletions cut 1 base from V and 2 bases from J, with 6 bases between. The CDR3 nucleotides read TGCGCCAGCAGCTTGACAGCTACTAATGAAAAACTGTTTTTT. The encoded protein is CASSLTATNEKLFF.